This TCR beta chain was sequenced for a study of T cell changes during pregnancy in multiple sclerosis. Clones were sequenced by immunoSEQ multiplex PCR, and TCRdb holds only the in-frame ones, with some missing. The data show some 68,000 clones, about 92% seen once. CDR1 SEHNR and CDR2 FQNEAQ come from the germline V gene (reference sequence). The CDR3 runs to 14 residues. The V end was cut by 4 bases, the J end by 12 bases, with 19 bases between. The rearrangement links TRBV7-9 to TRBJ2-1; maybe TRBD2 (5 bases). Sequencing used peripheral blood, obtained in the second trimester of pregnancy. The clonotype was recovered from a female donor in good health, enrolled as a control in a pregnancy study. The DNA of the CDR3 is TGTGCCAGCAGCTACCGCGACCACCACGAGGGGCAGTTCTTC. Translation gives CASSYRDHHEGQFF.